This T cell receptor (beta chain) was documented in a study of blood T cell repertoires in COVID-19. For the study at large: Some COVID-19 samples were acute and others convalescent; all came from the United States, Italy and Spain. T cells, B-cell-depleted T cells, or PBMCs provided the cDNA or gDNA that served as material.

Germline V gives CDR1 LNHNV, CDR2 YYDKDF (reference sequence). The CDR3 runs to 16 residues. Deletions cut 4 bases from V and 2 bases from J, with 18 bases between. In Seattle, patients joined the study during active infection and were tracked longitudinally. Per the authors' pipeline: Estimates of nucleated cell counts were drawn from the amplification of reference gene primers. Clones were sequenced by immunoSEQ multiplex PCR, and TCRdb holds only the in-frame ones, with some missing. For V, J and clone size, that table is used; D and trimming come from the DNA. The sample shows just over 250,000 clones, 91% of them seen only once.

The chain uses TRBV15 and TRBJ2-7; perhaps TRBD2 as D (6 bases). What was sequenced was peripheral blood. The source of this sequence is a person aged 18-35 years with COVID-19, enrolled during active disease. The CDR3 coding sequence is TGTGCCACCAGCACAACTCCGGGAGATAGGACCTACGAGCAGTACTTC. Translated: CATSTTPGDRTYEQYF.